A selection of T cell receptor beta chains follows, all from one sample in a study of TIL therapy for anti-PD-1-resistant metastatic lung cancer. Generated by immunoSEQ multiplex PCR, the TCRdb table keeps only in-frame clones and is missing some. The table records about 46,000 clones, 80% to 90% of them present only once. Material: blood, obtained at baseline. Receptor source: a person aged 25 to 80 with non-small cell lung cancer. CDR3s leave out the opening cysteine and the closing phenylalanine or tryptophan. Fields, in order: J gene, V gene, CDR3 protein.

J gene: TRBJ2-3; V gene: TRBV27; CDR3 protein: ASSLVFRGSVTDTQY
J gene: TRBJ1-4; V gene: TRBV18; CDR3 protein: ASSPETQKLF
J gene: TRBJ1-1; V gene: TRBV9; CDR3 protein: ASSGGSQHSEAF
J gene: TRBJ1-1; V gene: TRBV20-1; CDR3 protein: SARGEPEAF
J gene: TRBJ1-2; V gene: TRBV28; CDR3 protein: ASSLAWSRGYGYT
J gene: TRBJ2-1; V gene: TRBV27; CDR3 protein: ASGFGISGNEQF
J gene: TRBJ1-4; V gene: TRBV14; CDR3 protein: ASSFRFSGAEKLF
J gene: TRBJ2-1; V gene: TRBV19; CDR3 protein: ASSILLASGDEQF
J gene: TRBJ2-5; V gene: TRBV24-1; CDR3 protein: ATSDPIGDEATQY
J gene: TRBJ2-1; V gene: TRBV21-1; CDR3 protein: ASSKEAGSRSYNEQF
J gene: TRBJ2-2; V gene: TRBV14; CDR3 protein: ASSQDWGSGELF
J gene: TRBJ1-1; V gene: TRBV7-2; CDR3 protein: ASSPNWAWAEAF
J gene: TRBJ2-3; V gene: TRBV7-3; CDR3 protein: ASSPTLLDTQY
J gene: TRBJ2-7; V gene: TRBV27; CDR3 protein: ASSFRGNYEQY
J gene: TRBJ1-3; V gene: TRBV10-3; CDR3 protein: AISDPGNTIY
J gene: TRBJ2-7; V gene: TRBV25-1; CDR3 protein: ASSGQQGYGHYEQY
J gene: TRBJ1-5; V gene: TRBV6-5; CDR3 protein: ASSTGTGSSQPQH
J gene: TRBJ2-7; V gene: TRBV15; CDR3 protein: ATSSKEDTRTSGNPYEQY
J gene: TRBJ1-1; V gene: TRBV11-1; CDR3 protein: ASSLGRGVAF
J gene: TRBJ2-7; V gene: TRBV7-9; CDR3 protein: ASSYPGQGYEQY
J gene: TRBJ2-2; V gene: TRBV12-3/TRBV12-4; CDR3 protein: ASSQQGSGELF
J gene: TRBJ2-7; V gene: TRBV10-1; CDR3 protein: ANIVDPYEQY
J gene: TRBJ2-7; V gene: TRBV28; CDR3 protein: ASSFGRGFYEQY
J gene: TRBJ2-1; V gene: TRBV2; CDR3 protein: ASSSAGTGGDEQF
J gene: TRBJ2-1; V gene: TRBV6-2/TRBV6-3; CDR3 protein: ASSVIIGLDPLNEQF
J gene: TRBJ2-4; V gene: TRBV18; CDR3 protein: ASSLGQIENIQY
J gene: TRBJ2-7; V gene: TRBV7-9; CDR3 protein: ASSLAGTGGGDSYEQY
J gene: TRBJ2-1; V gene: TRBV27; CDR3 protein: ASNLNGGSYNEQF
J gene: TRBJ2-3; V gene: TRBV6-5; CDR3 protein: AVRWEGTDTQY
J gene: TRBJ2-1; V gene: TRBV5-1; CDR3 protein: ASSLVRGQGYNEQF
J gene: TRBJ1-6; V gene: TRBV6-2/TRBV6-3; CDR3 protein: ASSHPDRSAPLH
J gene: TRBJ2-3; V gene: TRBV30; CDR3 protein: AWSPGKGGDTQY
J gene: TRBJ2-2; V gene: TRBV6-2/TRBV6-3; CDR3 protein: ASSYSAGNTGELF
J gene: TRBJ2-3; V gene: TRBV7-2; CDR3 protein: ASSFGGRVSDTQY
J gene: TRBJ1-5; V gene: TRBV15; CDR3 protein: ATSLEGHSNQPQH
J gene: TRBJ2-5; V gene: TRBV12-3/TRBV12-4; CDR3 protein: ASSPQGWETQY
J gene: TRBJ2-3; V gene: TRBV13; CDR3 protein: ASSREVGRGFRKDTQY
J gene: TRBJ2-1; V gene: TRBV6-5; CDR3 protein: ASSSLRTVGDEQF
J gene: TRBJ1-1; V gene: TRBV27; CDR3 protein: ASSLDGTGAF
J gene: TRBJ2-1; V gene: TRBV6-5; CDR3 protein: ASSYSWGNNNEQF
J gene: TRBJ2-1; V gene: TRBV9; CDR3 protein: ASSPRGSRSDEQF
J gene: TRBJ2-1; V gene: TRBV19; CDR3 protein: ASSIDLLGTGLYNEQF